The 19 T cell receptor beta chains reported below all come from one sample, sequenced in a study of shared clonotypes between healthy human individuals. Sequencing was performed with immunoSEQ multiplex PCR; in TCRdb, only in-frame clones are kept and a portion is missing. The repertoire holds 400,000 to 500,000 clones, around 80% seen once, with around 12% in the top ten. Sequences were obtained from PBMCs. The receptors were gathered from a woman aged 40 to 50 in good health. Some clones in this sample may be carry-over from other donors' samples.

The chain has TRBV9 and TRBJ1-1; 7 bases are a match to TRBD1. Germline V gene sequence: CDR1 SGDLS, CDR2 YYNGEE. V dropped 3 bases and J dropped 1; count of bases not matched to a gene: 3. The CDR3 totals 14 residues. DNA for the CDR3: TGTGCCAGCAGCGCGAACAGGGGGAACACTGAAGCTTTCTTT. Its protein product is CASSANRGNTEAFF.

The chain has TRBV2 and TRBJ2-3; no reliable D call. Germline assignment: CDR1 SNHLY and CDR2 FYNNEI. Trimming removed 9 bases from V and 6 bases from J, with 7 bases in between. This CDR3 comprises 10 residues. CDR3 bases: TGTGCCAGTCCCTCCGATACGCAGTATTTT. Protein sequence: CASPSDTQYF.

CDR3 region: CARRVEPSMNTEAFF. Here the CDR3 DNA reads TGTGCCCGCAGGGTGGAGCCTAGTATGAACACTGAAGCTTTCTTT. J is TRBJ1-1 and V is TRBV30, with D perhaps matching TRBD1 (5 bases). Trimming took 8 bases from V and 0 from J, leaving 19 bases between them. CDR3 size: 15 residues. From germline, CDR1 is GTSNPN and CDR2 SVGIG (reference sequence).

V is TRBV9 and J is TRBJ2-2, with 14 bases lining up with TRBD2. The CDR3 contains 17 residues. With V trimmed by 4 bases and J by 5 bases, 7 bases remained unmatched. Germline CDR1 reads SGDLS; CDR2 reads YYNGEE. The CDR3 bases are TGTGCCAGCAGCTCAGGGACTAGCGGGAGTAGGACCGGGGAGCTGTTTTTT. Amino acid sequence: CASSSGTSGSRTGELFF.

The chain employs TRBV9 and TRBJ2-3, with a tentative D call TRBD2 (6 bases). From germline, CDR1 is SGDLS and CDR2 YYNGEE. The CDR3 totals 13 residues. Trimming removed 0 bases from V and 4 bases from J, with 6 bases in between. For the CDR3, the DNA is TGTGCCAGCAGCGTAGGACTAGCAGATACGCAGTATTTT. The encoded protein is CASSVGLADTQYF.

This chain links TRBV4-3 with TRBJ2-7; 8 bases fit TRBD2. V was clipped by 1 base and J by 7 bases; unmatched bases: 12. The CDR3 has 16 amino acids. From germline, CDR1 is LGHNA and CDR2 YSLEER. CDR3 nucleotides: TGCGCCAGCAGCCAAGGTTTGGGGACTAGGTATTATGAGCAGTACTTC. Its translation: CASSQGLGTRYYEQYF.

V is TRBV29-1 and J is TRBJ2-5, with D possibly TRBD1 on 6 matching bases. This CDR3 comprises 13 residues. Trimming removed 3 bases from V and 1 base from J, with 9 bases in between. Germline CDR1 and CDR2: SQVTM and ANQGSEA. The CDR3 reads CSVDWTAQETQYF. The CDR3 bases are TGCAGCGTTGATTGGACAGCCCAAGAGACCCAGTACTTC.

The chain links TRBV30 to TRBJ1-3, with D unclear. Germline V lookup: CDR1 GTSNPN, CDR2 SVGIG (reference sequence). This CDR3 has 12 residues. V was trimmed by 2 bases and J by 0 bases, leaving 2 bases between them. CDR3: CAWSPSGNTIYF. CDR3 DNA sequence: TGTGCCTGGAGTCCCTCTGGAAACACCATATATTTT.

The genes are TRBV11-3 and TRBJ2-1; D might be TRBD2 (6 bases). Per germline, CDR1 SGHNT and CDR2 YENEEA. The CDR3 runs to 15 residues. Trimming stripped 2 bases from V and 1 base from J, with 9 bases between. The CDR3 here is CASSLRSGSYNEQFF. For the CDR3, the DNA is TGTGCCAGCAGCTTAAGGAGCGGGTCCTACAATGAGCAGTTCTTC.

The V gene is TRBV9, the J gene TRBJ1-3, with D perhaps matching TRBD1 (6 bases). V shed 4 bases and J shed 2 bases, with 22 bases lying between them. Germline lookup yields CDR1 SGDLS and CDR2 YYNGEE. This CDR3 is built from 18 residues. The CDR3 DNA reads TGTGCCAGCAGCCCCCACCTCGTCGGGGGCTCGGCTGGAAACACCATATATTTT. It encodes CASSPHLVGGSAGNTIYF.

This chain uses TRBV11-3 with TRBJ2-7; no definite D call. Germline V gene lookup returns CDR1 SGHNT and CDR2 YENEEA. CDR3 length: 17 residues. V lost 5 bases and J 5 bases, leaving 25 bases between the germline ends. CDR3: CASSILLWATKENEQYF. In DNA form, the CDR3 reads TGTGCCAGCAGCATCCTACTTTGGGCTACGAAAGAGAACGAGCAGTACTTC. The whole variable domain, filled in from reference TRBV11-3 and TRBJ2-7, reads EAGVVQSPRYKIIEKKQPVAFWCNPISGHNTLYWYLQNLGQGPELLIRYENEEAVDDSQLPKDRFSAERLKGVDSTLKIQPAELGDSAVYLCASSILLWATKENEQYFGPGTRLTVT.

Turning to this clone: Other DNA sequences of this sample code for an identical CDR3. This chain links TRBV15 with TRBJ2-1, with D unresolved. The CDR3 contains 12 residues. The V gene's germline CDR1 is LNHNV and CDR2 YYDKDF (reference sequence). V was pared by 1 base and J by 3 bases, with 1 base between. The CDR3 loop is CATSRVYNEQFF. The CDR3 DNA reads as TGTGCCACCAGCAGAGTCTACAATGAGCAGTTCTTC.

The chain recombines TRBV28 with TRBJ2-7, with D perhaps matching TRBD2 (7 bases). In germline, CDR1 is MDHEN, CDR2 SYDVKM. The CDR3 runs to 13 residues. Between the trimmed V and J ends, which lost 5 bases and 3 bases, there was a span of 11 bases. The CDR3: CASSTGRDYEQYF. The CDR3 DNA follows: TGTGCCAGCAGTACAGGGAGGGACTACGAGCAGTACTTC.

The chain joins TRBV28 to TRBJ1-5; D perhaps matches TRBD1 (6 bases). CDR3 length equals 20 residues. CDR1 MDHEN and CDR2 SYDVKM come from the germline V gene. Trimming took 6 bases from V and 1 from J, leaving 28 bases between them. This chain's CDR3 is CASRLSFWAGRGSSNQPQHF. Here the CDR3 DNA reads TGTGCCAGCAGGTTGTCCTTCTGGGCGGGCAGGGGATCAAGCAATCAGCCCCAGCATTTT.

The chain carries TRBV4-3 and TRBJ1-4; 9 bases line up with TRBD1. V lost 0 bases, J lost 3 bases, and 11 bases stayed unmatched. CDR1 and CDR2 (germline): LGHNA, YSLEER. This CDR3 contains 19 residues. The chain's CDR3 is CASSQDLLGQGAANEKLFF. The CDR3 nucleotides are TGCGCCAGCAGCCAAGATTTATTGGGACAGGGAGCGGCTAATGAAAAACTGTTTTTT.

The chain carries TRBV19 and TRBJ2-5, with 8 bases fitting TRBD2. This CDR3 spans 16 amino acids. Looked up from germline, CDR1 is LNHDA and CDR2 is SQIVND (reference sequence). The V segment lost 5 bases and the J segment 5 bases; nucleotides outside the gene matches: 13. The CDR3 here is CASSLWAAGAGETQYF. As DNA, the CDR3 is TGTGCCAGTAGTCTTTGGGCAGCGGGAGCTGGGGAGACCCAGTACTTC.

The gene calls are TRBV5-1 and TRBJ2-5; D unclear. V lost 3 bases and J lost 0, with 12 bases in between. The CDR3 consists of 15 residues. The germline CDR1 and CDR2 sequences are SGHRS and YFSETQ. The CDR3 is CASSSSQIHQETQYF. In DNA form, the CDR3 reads TGCGCCAGCAGCTCGTCGCAGATTCACCAAGAGACCCAGTACTTC.

Here the CDR3 DNA reads TGTGCCAGCAGCTTAGAAGCGACTATACTTAGCACAGATACGCAGTATTTT. Translating gives CASSLEATILSTDTQYF. J is TRBJ2-3 and V is TRBV11-2, with TRBD2 as a possible D gene (5 bases). Germline CDR1 and CDR2: SGHAT and FQNNGV. This CDR3 contains 17 residues. With 0 bases removed from V and 0 bases from J, the gap between germline ends came to 13 bases.

The chain employs TRBV27 and TRBJ1-3, with 12 bases identical to TRBD1. J gave up 3 bases and V 5 bases, and 8 bases lay outside the gene matches. The germline gives CDR1 MNHEY, CDR2 SMNVEV (reference sequence). The CDR3 is 17 residues long. In nucleotides, the CDR3 is TGTGCCAGCAGTCCAACGGGACAGGGGGCGCGTGGAAACACCATATATTTT. Amino acid sequence: CASSPTGQGARGNTIYF.